The T cell receptor (beta chain) under discussion was sequenced for a study of T cells expressing NK-cell markers. A note on this clonotype: Its antigen remains unidentified.

From its re-call of the 5' RACE reads, TCRdb lists each CDR3 protein once, without DNA. Its table records around 380,000 distinct CDR3 sequences. Whole-study findings and limits: A handful of donors showed these clonotypes also leading the CD3+CD56-NKG2C+ fraction.

This CDR3 is built from 14 residues. Germline CDR1 MNHEY, CDR2 SMNVEV (reference sequence). The sequencing input was blood T cells: a sorted CD56 or NKG2C T cell subset, CD4+ or CD8+ T cells, or bulk PBMC T cells (not recorded which). The TCR was taken from a woman aged 50 to 60 in good health. This rearrangement joins TRBV27 to TRBJ1-5; TCRdb's D call of TRBD1 is untestable without DNA. This chain's CDR3 is CASRTGESNQPQHF.